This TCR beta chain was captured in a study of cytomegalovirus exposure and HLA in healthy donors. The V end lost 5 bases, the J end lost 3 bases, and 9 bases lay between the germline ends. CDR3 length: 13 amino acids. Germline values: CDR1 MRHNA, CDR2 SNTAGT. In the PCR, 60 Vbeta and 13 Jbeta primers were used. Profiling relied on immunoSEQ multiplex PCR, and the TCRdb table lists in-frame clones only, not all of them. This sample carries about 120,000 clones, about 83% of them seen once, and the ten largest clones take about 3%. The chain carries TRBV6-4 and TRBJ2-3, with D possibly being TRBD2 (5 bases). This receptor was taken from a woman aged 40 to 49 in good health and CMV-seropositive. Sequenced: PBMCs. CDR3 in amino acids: CASSKLGTDTQYF. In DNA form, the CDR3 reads TGTGCCAGCAGTAAACTAGGGACAGATACGCAGTATTTT.